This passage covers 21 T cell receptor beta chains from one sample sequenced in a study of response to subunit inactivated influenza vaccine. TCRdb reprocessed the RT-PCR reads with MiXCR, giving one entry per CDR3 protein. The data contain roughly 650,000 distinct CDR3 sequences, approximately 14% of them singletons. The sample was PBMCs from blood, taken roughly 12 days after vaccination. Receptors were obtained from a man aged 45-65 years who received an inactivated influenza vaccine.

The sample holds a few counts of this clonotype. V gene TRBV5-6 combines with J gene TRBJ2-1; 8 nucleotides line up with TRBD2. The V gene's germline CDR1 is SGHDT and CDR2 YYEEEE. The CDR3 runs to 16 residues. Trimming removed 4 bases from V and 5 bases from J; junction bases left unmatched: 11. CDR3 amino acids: CASSRGVGGRNNEQFF. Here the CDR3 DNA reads TGTGCCAGCAGCCGAGGTGTCGGCGGGAGGAACAATGAGCAGTTCTTC.

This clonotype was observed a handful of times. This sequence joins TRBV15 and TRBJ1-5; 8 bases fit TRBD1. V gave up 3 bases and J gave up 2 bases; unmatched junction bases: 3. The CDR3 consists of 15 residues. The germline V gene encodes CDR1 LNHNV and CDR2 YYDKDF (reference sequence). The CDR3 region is CATSRSTGGNQPQHF. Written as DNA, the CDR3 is TGTGCCACCAGCAGGTCGACAGGGGGCAATCAGCCCCAGCATTTT.

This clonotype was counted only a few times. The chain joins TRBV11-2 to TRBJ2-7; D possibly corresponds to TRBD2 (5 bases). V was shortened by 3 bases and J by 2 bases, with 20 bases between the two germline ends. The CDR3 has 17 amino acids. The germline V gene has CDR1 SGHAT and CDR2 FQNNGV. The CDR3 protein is CASSLTQASSRTYEQYF. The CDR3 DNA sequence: TGTGCCAGCAGCTTGACCCAGGCTAGCTCCCGGACCTACGAGCAGTACTTC. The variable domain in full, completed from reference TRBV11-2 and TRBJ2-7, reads EAGVAQSPRYKIIEKRQSVAFWCNPISGHATLYWYQQILGQGPKLLIQFQNNGVVDDSQLPKDRFSAERLKGVDSTLKIQPAKLEDSAVYLCASSLTQASSRTYEQYFGPGTRLTVT.

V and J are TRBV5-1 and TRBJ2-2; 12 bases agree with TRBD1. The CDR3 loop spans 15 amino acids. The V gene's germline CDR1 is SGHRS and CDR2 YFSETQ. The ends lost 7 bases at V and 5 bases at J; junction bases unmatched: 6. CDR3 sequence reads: CASGDRGPGTGELFF. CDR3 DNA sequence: TGCGCCAGCGGGGACAGGGGGCCGGGGACCGGGGAGCTGTTTTTT.

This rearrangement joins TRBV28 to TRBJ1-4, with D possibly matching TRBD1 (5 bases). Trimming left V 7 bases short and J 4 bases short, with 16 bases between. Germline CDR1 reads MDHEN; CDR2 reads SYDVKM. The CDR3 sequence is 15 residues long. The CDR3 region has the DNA TGTGCCAGCACCGACCCGGGACGGAGTAATGAAAAACTGTTTTTT. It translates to CASTDPGRSNEKLFF.

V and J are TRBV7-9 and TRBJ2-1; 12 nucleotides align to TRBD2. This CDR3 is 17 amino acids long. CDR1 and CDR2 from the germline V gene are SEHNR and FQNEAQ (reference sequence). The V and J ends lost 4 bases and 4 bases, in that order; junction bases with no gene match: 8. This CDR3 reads CASSSGLAGTLYNEQFF. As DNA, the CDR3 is TGTGCCAGCAGCTCCGGACTAGCGGGGACCTTGTACAATGAGCAGTTCTTC.

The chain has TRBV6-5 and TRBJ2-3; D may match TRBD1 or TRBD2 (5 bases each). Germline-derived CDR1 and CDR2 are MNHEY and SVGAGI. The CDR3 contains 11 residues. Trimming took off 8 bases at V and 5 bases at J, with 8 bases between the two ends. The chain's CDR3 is CASGAGDTQYF. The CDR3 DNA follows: TGTGCCAGCGGGGCGGGAGATACGCAGTATTTT.

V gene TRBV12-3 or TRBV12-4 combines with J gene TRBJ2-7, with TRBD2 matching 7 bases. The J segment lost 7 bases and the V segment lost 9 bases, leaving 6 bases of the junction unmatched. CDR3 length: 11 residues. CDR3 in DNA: TGTGCCAGTCTAGCTAGCGGAGAGCAGTACTTC. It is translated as CASLASGEQYF.

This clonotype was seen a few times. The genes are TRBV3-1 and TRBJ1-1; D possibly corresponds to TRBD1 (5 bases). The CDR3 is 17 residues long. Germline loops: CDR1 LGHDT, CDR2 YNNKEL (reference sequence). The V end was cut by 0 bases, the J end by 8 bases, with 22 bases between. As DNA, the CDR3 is TGTGCCAGCAGCCAAGATCGGGGCAGGGCCCCCCCCGCAGAAGCTTTCTTT. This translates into CASSQDRGRAPPAEAFF.

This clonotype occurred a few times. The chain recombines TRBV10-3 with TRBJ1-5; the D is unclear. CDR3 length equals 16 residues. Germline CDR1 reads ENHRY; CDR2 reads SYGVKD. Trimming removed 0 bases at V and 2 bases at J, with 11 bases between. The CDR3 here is CAISESKGSGNQPQHF. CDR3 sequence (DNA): TGTGCCATCAGTGAGTCGAAGGGCAGTGGCAATCAGCCCCAGCATTTT.

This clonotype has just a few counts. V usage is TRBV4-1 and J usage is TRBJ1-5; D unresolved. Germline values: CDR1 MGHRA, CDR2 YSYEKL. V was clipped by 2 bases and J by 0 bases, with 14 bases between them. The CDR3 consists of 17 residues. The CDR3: CASSQSPGVPSNQPQHF. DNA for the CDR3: TGCGCCAGCAGCCAATCCCCCGGAGTTCCTAGCAATCAGCCCCAGCATTTT.

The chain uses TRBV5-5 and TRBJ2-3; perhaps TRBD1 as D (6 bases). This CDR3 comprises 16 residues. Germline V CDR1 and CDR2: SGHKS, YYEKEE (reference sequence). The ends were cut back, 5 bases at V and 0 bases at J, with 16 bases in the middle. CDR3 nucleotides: TGTGCCAGCAGTGCGTTTAGGGGGTCGAGCACAGATACGCAGTATTTT. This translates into CASSAFRGSSTDTQYF.

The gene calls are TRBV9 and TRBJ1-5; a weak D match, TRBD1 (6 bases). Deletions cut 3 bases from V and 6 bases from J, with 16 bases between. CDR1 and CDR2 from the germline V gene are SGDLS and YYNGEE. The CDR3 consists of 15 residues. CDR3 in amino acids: CASSAGQSLGQPQHF. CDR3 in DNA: TGTGCCAGCAGCGCCGGACAGTCTTTGGGTCAGCCCCAGCATTTT.

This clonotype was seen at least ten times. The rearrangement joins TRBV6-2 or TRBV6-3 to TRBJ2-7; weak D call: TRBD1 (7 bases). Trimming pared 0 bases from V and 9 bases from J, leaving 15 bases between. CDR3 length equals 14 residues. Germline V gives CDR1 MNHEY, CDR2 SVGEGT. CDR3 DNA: TGTGCCAGCAGTTACTCGGTGACTAGGGGGCGGCAGTACTTC. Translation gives CASSYSVTRGRQYF.

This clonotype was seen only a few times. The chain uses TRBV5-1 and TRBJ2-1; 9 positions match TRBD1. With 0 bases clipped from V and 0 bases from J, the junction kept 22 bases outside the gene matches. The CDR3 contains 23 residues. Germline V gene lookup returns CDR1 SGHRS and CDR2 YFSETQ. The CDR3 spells CASSLGIMSGTGNHSSSYNEQFF. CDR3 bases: TGCGCCAGCAGCTTGGGGATTATGTCAGGGACAGGGAACCATTCTAGCTCCTACAATGAGCAGTTCTTC.

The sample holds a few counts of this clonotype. CDR3 protein: CASSYGHSNQPQHF. In DNA, the CDR3 is TGTGCCAGCAGCTACGGTCATAGCAATCAGCCCCAGCATTTT. The chain has TRBV7-9 and TRBJ1-5; D unresolved. V lost 4 bases and J lost 0, with 7 bases in between. Per germline, CDR1 SEHNR and CDR2 FQNEAQ (reference sequence). The length of the CDR3 is 14 residues.

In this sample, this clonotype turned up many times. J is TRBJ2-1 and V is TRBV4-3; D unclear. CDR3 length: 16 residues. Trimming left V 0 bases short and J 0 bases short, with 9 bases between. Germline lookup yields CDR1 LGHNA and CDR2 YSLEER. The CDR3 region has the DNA TGCGCCAGCAGCCAAGATAGAAGGAGCTCCTACAATGAGCAGTTCTTC. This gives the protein CASSQDRRSSYNEQFF.

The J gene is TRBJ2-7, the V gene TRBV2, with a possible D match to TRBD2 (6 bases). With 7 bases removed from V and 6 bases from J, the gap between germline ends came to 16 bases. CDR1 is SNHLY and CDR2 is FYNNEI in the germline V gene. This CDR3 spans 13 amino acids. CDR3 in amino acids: CASTGTRGFEQYF. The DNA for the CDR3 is TGTGCCAGCACCGGGACCCGGGGGTTCGAGCAGTACTTC. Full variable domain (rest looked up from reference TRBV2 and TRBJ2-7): EPEVTQTPSHQVTQMGQEVILRCVPISNHLYFYWYRQILGQKVEFLVSFYNNEISEKSEIFDDQFSVERPDGSNFTLKIRSTKLEDSAMYFCASTGTRGFEQYFGPGTRLTVT.

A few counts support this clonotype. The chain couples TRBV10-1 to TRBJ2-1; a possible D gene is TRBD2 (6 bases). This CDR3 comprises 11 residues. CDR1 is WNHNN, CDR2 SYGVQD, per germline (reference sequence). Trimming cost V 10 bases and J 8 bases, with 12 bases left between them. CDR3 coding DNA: TGCGCCACCGCCAGACTAGATGAGCAGTTCTTC. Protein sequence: CATARLDEQFF.

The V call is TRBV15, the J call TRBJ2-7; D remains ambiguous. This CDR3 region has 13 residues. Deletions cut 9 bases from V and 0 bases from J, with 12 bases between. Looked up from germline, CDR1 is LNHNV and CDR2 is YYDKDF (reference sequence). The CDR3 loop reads CATRPGRSYEQYF. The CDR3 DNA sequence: TGTGCCACGCGACCTGGCCGCTCCTACGAGCAGTACTTC.

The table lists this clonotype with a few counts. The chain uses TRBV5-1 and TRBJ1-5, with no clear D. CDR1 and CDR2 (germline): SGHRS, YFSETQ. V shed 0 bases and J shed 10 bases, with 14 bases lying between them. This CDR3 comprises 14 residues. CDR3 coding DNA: TGCGCCAGCAGCTTGGGGCAGGTGGGCTATCCCCAGCATTTT. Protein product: CASSLGQVGYPQHF.